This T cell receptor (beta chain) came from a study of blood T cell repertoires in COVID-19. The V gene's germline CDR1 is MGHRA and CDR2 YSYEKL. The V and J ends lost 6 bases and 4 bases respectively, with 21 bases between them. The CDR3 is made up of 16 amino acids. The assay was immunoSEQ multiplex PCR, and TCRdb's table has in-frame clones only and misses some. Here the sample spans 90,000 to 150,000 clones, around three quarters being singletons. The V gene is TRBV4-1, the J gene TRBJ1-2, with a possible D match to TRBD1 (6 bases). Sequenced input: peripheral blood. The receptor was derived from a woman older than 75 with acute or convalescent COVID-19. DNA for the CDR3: TGCGCCAGCAGGGGTGTACAGGGAAACAGATCCTATGGCTACACCTTC. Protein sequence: CASRGVQGNRSYGYTF.